These T cell receptor beta chains were read from a single sample in a study of identical twins. TCRdb analysed the 5' RACE reads with MiXCR anew, one entry per CDR3 protein. The sample contains more than 200,000 distinct CDR3 sequences, around an eighth of which appear only once. Sequencing was performed on memory (CD45RO+) T cells sorted from blood. These receptor sequences come from a woman younger than 35 in good health. Both conserved end residues are part of each CDR3. A D gene is named only where the DNA matches it firmly. Expanded clones get a size class; other rows say once, few or many, or leave the size out.

j_call: TRBJ1-2
d_call: -
clone_size: many
v_call: TRBV12-3/TRBV12-4
cdr3_nt: TGTGCCAGCAGTTTGGGGGCAGTTGGGGAGGGCTACACCTTC
cdr3_aa: CASSLGAVGEGYTF

j_call: TRBJ2-2
d_call: -
clone_size: many
v_call: TRBV6-8
cdr3_nt: TGTGCCAGCCCAAGAGCCGGGGGATCCGGGGAGCTGTTTTTT
cdr3_aa: CASPRAGGSGELFF

j_call: TRBJ1-1
d_call: TRBD1
clone_size: once
v_call: TRBV30
cdr3_nt: TGTGCCTGGGGACAGGAAAGTTACACTGAAGCTTTCTTT
cdr3_aa: CAWGQESYTEAFF

j_call: TRBJ2-3
d_call: -
clone_size: -
v_call: TRBV7-8
cdr3_nt: TGTGCCAGCAGCTTAGCCCCGGTTACAACAGATACGCAGTATTTT
cdr3_aa: CASSLAPVTTDTQYF

j_call: TRBJ2-3
d_call: TRBD2
clone_size: -
v_call: TRBV20-1
cdr3_nt: TGCAGTGCTAGGAGCGGGACTCTTGATACGCAGTATTTT
cdr3_aa: CSARSGTLDTQYF

j_call: TRBJ1-2
d_call: -
clone_size: few
v_call: TRBV5-8
cdr3_nt: TGTGCCAGCAGCGGCGACAGCCTGTCCCCCTATGGCTACACCTTC
cdr3_aa: CASSGDSLSPYGYTF

j_call: TRBJ1-6
d_call: -
clone_size: -
v_call: TRBV20-1
cdr3_nt: TGCAGTGCTAGATCCAAGGGGCCTGCCCTCCACTTT
cdr3_aa: CSARSKGPALHF

j_call: TRBJ2-1
d_call: -
clone_size: few
v_call: TRBV29-1
cdr3_nt: TGCAGCGTTGACAGGGGCAATGAGCAGTTCTTC
cdr3_aa: CSVDRGNEQFF

j_call: TRBJ2-3
d_call: TRBD1
clone_size: -
v_call: TRBV6-2/TRBV6-3
cdr3_nt: TGTGCCACCGTTCGGGACAGCTCAACTAGCACAGATACGCAGTATTTT
cdr3_aa: CATVRDSSTSTDTQYF

j_call: TRBJ2-5
d_call: -
clone_size: few
v_call: TRBV5-4
cdr3_nt: TGTGCCGCAGGAAGGGGCGGGAACCAAGAGACCCAGTACTTC
cdr3_aa: CAAGRGGNQETQYF

j_call: TRBJ1-4
d_call: TRBD1
clone_size: few
v_call: TRBV5-5
cdr3_nt: TGTGCCAGCAGCTTGTTGAGCGACAGGGGGCATGAAAAACTGTTTTTT
cdr3_aa: CASSLLSDRGHEKLFF

j_call: TRBJ2-1
d_call: -
clone_size: many
v_call: TRBV5-1
cdr3_nt: TGCGCCAGCAGCCCCGGTAGCTTCTCGTCCGATGAGCAGTTCTTC
cdr3_aa: CASSPGSFSSDEQFF

j_call: TRBJ2-5
d_call: TRBD2
clone_size: once
v_call: TRBV20-1
cdr3_nt: TGCAGTGCTACTAACGGGGGGGAGACAGAGACCCAGTACTTC
cdr3_aa: CSATNGGETETQYF

j_call: TRBJ2-3
d_call: -
clone_size: -
v_call: TRBV5-6
cdr3_nt: TGTGCCAGCAGAGCCGCGGGGAGAGGAGATACGCAGTATTTT
cdr3_aa: CASRAAGRGDTQYF

j_call: TRBJ2-3
d_call: -
clone_size: few
v_call: TRBV5-1
cdr3_nt: TGCGCCAGCAGCTTCCCAGGGGATACGCAGTATTTT
cdr3_aa: CASSFPGDTQYF

j_call: TRBJ2-5
d_call: -
clone_size: -
v_call: TRBV12-3/TRBV12-4
cdr3_nt: TGTGCCAGCACCCTACAGTTAGAGGGGACCCAGTACTTC
cdr3_aa: CASTLQLEGTQYF

j_call: TRBJ2-7
d_call: -
clone_size: few
v_call: TRBV18
cdr3_nt: TGTGCCAGCTCACCGACAGATTACGAGCAGTACTTC
cdr3_aa: CASSPTDYEQYF

j_call: TRBJ2-2
d_call: TRBD2
clone_size: few
v_call: TRBV6-1
cdr3_nt: TGTGCCAGCTTGACTAGCGCTAACACCGGGGAGCTGTTTTTT
cdr3_aa: CASLTSANTGELFF

j_call: TRBJ2-7
d_call: TRBD2
clone_size: -
v_call: TRBV18
cdr3_nt: TGTGCCAGCTCACCGGGACTAGCAGGAACGGGCGAGCAGTACTTC
cdr3_aa: CASSPGLAGTGEQYF

j_call: TRBJ2-3
d_call: -
clone_size: few
v_call: TRBV5-6
cdr3_nt: TGTGCCAGCAGCTTTAAAGTCGGGCTTGGACAAGGGCAGTATTTT
cdr3_aa: CASSFKVGLGQGQYF

j_call: TRBJ1-1
d_call: -
clone_size: few
v_call: TRBV6-5
cdr3_nt: TGTGCCAGCAGTTCATGGCGGGAGGCTTTCTTT
cdr3_aa: CASSSWREAFF

j_call: TRBJ1-2
d_call: -
clone_size: -
v_call: TRBV7-9
cdr3_nt: TGTGCCAGCAGTCGCGGGACGGATCTTGGCTACACCTTC
cdr3_aa: CASSRGTDLGYTF

j_call: TRBJ2-1
d_call: TRBD1
clone_size: -
v_call: TRBV7-3
cdr3_nt: TGTGCCAGCAGCTTAGGGGACAGGGGGACAAATGAGCAGTTCTTC
cdr3_aa: CASSLGDRGTNEQFF

j_call: TRBJ2-2
d_call: -
clone_size: -
v_call: TRBV5-6
cdr3_nt: TGTGCCAGCAGCCGACCTCAATCGTACACCGGGGAGCTGTTTTTT
cdr3_aa: CASSRPQSYTGELFF

j_call: TRBJ2-2
d_call: -
clone_size: few
v_call: TRBV15
cdr3_nt: TGTGCCACCAGCAGAGATATGGGGGGCGGGGAGCTGTTTTTT
cdr3_aa: CATSRDMGGGELFF

j_call: TRBJ2-7
d_call: -
clone_size: many
v_call: TRBV10-2
cdr3_nt: TGCGCCAGCAGTGAGTTCAGCTACGAGCAGTACTTC
cdr3_aa: CASSEFSYEQYF

j_call: TRBJ2-4
d_call: -
clone_size: -
v_call: TRBV7-2
cdr3_nt: TGTGCCAGCAGCTTAGGGGTAACTACTGGTAACATTCAGTACTTC
cdr3_aa: CASSLGVTTGNIQYF

j_call: TRBJ1-1
d_call: -
clone_size: -
v_call: TRBV7-3
cdr3_nt: TGTGCCAGCAGCAGATTTGTAGGGACTGAAGCTTTCTTT
cdr3_aa: CASSRFVGTEAFF

j_call: TRBJ2-4
d_call: -
clone_size: many
v_call: TRBV5-5
cdr3_nt: TGTGCCAGCAGCTCTCGATGGGGGGTAGCCAAAAACATTCAGTACTTC
cdr3_aa: CASSSRWGVAKNIQYF

j_call: TRBJ2-5
d_call: TRBD1
clone_size: -
v_call: TRBV20-1
cdr3_nt: TGCAGTGCTAGAGATCGCTCGGGACAGGGGGAGGAAGAGACCCAGTACTTC
cdr3_aa: CSARDRSGQGEEETQYF

j_call: TRBJ2-3
d_call: TRBD2
clone_size: few
v_call: TRBV20-1
cdr3_nt: TGCAGTGTAAACGTAGCGGGAGGGCCTGCAGATACGCAGTATTTT
cdr3_aa: CSVNVAGGPADTQYF

j_call: TRBJ1-3
d_call: -
clone_size: -
v_call: TRBV12-3/TRBV12-4
cdr3_nt: TGTGCCAGCAGGCAGACAGCAGGAAACACCATATATTTT
cdr3_aa: CASRQTAGNTIYF

j_call: TRBJ2-1
d_call: -
clone_size: -
v_call: TRBV7-9
cdr3_nt: TGTGCCAGCAGTCAAGGTTGGGGGGGGCCTAGCCATGAGCAGTTCTTC
cdr3_aa: CASSQGWGGPSHEQFF

j_call: TRBJ1-2
d_call: TRBD1
clone_size: -
v_call: TRBV7-9
cdr3_nt: TGTGCCAGCAGCTTCCGGGACAGGGTAGACTATGGCTACACCTTC
cdr3_aa: CASSFRDRVDYGYTF

j_call: TRBJ2-5
d_call: TRBD2
clone_size: many
v_call: TRBV19
cdr3_nt: TGTGCCAGTAGTATACGGACTAGCGGAAGAGAGACCCAGTACTTC
cdr3_aa: CASSIRTSGRETQYF

j_call: TRBJ2-2
d_call: -
clone_size: many
v_call: TRBV12-3/TRBV12-4
cdr3_nt: TGTGCCAGCAGTTCGCATTACAGGGTTGCAACCGGGGAGCTGTTTTTT
cdr3_aa: CASSSHYRVATGELFF

j_call: TRBJ1-5
d_call: -
clone_size: -
v_call: TRBV5-1
cdr3_nt: TGCGCCAGCAGCTTGGAGGGACACGCCATCGGTCAGCCCCAGCATTTT
cdr3_aa: CASSLEGHAIGQPQHF

j_call: TRBJ2-5
d_call: -
clone_size: -
v_call: TRBV7-2
cdr3_nt: TGTGCCAGCAGCCTTAACAGGGATGAGACCCAGTACTTC
cdr3_aa: CASSLNRDETQYF

j_call: TRBJ2-5
d_call: TRBD2
clone_size: -
v_call: TRBV15
cdr3_nt: TGTGCCACCAGCAGAGATCGGGCTAGCGGGGCCCTATTTTTC
cdr3_aa: CATSRDRASGALFF

j_call: TRBJ1-1
d_call: -
clone_size: few
v_call: TRBV5-5
cdr3_nt: TGTGCCAGCAGCTTAAAGGGGGTAGGCACTGAAGCTTTCTTT
cdr3_aa: CASSLKGVGTEAFF

j_call: TRBJ2-3
d_call: TRBD2
clone_size: -
v_call: TRBV5-1
cdr3_nt: TGCGCCAGCAAAGGGACTAGCGGGAGCAGGACAGATACGCAGTATTTT
cdr3_aa: CASKGTSGSRTDTQYF

j_call: TRBJ2-3
d_call: -
clone_size: -
v_call: TRBV27
cdr3_nt: TGTGCCAGCAGTTTAATGGACAACACAGATACGCAGTATTTT
cdr3_aa: CASSLMDNTDTQYF

j_call: TRBJ2-1
d_call: -
clone_size: few
v_call: TRBV4-3
cdr3_nt: TGCGCCAGCAGCCAAGGTTCGCGGATCTATACGCATGAGCAGTTCTTC
cdr3_aa: CASSQGSRIYTHEQFF

j_call: TRBJ2-2
d_call: -
clone_size: -
v_call: TRBV6-5
cdr3_nt: TGTGCCAGCAGTTACGATCCCACCGGGGAGCTGTTTTTT
cdr3_aa: CASSYDPTGELFF

j_call: TRBJ2-5
d_call: -
clone_size: -
v_call: TRBV21-1
cdr3_nt: TGTGCCAGCAGCAAACTTAGTCCAGAGCAAGAGACCCAGTACTTC
cdr3_aa: CASSKLSPEQETQYF

j_call: TRBJ2-3
d_call: -
clone_size: few
v_call: TRBV19
cdr3_nt: TGTGCCAGTAGATTGGTTGGCACAGATACGCAGTATTTT
cdr3_aa: CASRLVGTDTQYF

j_call: TRBJ2-7
d_call: TRBD1
clone_size: few
v_call: TRBV20-1
cdr3_nt: TGCAGTGCGACCGACAGGGGAAACGAGCAGTACTTC
cdr3_aa: CSATDRGNEQYF

j_call: TRBJ2-1
d_call: -
clone_size: few
v_call: TRBV30
cdr3_nt: TGTGCCTGGAGTAGGGGCGGGGCCCTCAATGAGCAGTTCTTC
cdr3_aa: CAWSRGGALNEQFF

j_call: TRBJ2-1
d_call: TRBD1
clone_size: -
v_call: TRBV14
cdr3_nt: TGTGCCAGCAGCCCCTGGACAGGGGCTGAAGATGAGCAGTTCTTC
cdr3_aa: CASSPWTGAEDEQFF

j_call: TRBJ1-6
d_call: -
clone_size: few
v_call: TRBV5-4
cdr3_nt: TGTGCCAGCAGCTTGGCAGGGGCGTATTCACCCCTCCACTTT
cdr3_aa: CASSLAGAYSPLHF

j_call: TRBJ2-5
d_call: TRBD1
clone_size: -
v_call: TRBV2
cdr3_nt: TGTGCCAGCAGTGATTGGACAGGGGGACAAGAGACCCAGTACTTC
cdr3_aa: CASSDWTGGQETQYF

j_call: TRBJ2-5
d_call: TRBD2
clone_size: -
v_call: TRBV5-1
cdr3_nt: TGCGCCAGCAGCTTCCGGGGGGACGTAGAGACCCAGTACTTC
cdr3_aa: CASSFRGDVETQYF

j_call: TRBJ2-1
d_call: TRBD2
clone_size: few
v_call: TRBV9
cdr3_nt: TGTGCCAGCCACGGCCCTCCGGGGGGTTCTAATGAGCAGTTCTTC
cdr3_aa: CASHGPPGGSNEQFF